What follows are 29 T cell receptor beta chains derived from one specimen sequenced in a study of kidney transplant recipient with SARS-CoV-2 infection (dated by TCRdb to the early 2020s). Explained via the paper, the time point label denotes: pre-pandemic baseline sample and day 111 after first positive SARS-CoV-2 test. The instrument was an Illumina MiSeq. TCRdb applied fastp at Q25 and MiXCR to the public reads, then kept only in-frame beta chains. Here each entry gathers all rows of one CDR3 protein and keeps the most common genes and DNA. Recorded for this sample are 200,000 to 300,000 distinct CDR3 sequences; about 30% of them occurred a single time. The biggest ten clones account for roughly 7% of the sample. Sequencing used a blood sample, obtained at baseline and on day 111 from a kidney transplant recipient. The receptors were sampled from a young adult male patient who had COVID-19 and was a kidney transplant recipient. It is possible that, after a transplant, some T cells come from the graft donor.

The chain uses TRBV19 and TRBJ1-1; D not certain. The CDR3 consists of 14 residues. Germline lookup yields CDR1 LNHDA and CDR2 SQIVND (reference sequence). V lost 3 bases to trimming and J lost 3 bases, with 11 bases between them. CDR3 loop: CASSILGSYTEAFF. Written as DNA, the CDR3 is TGTGCCAGTAGTATCTTGGGGTCTTACACTGAAGCTTTCTTT.

The gene calls are TRBV24-1 and TRBJ2-3; either TRBD1 or TRBD2 may fit D (5 bases each). The CDR3 runs to 18 residues. Trimming cost V 4 bases and J 1 base, with 20 bases left between them. The V gene's germline CDR1 is KGHDR and CDR2 SFDVKD. The CDR3 loop reads CATSDPLGAHYGTDTQYF. For the CDR3, the DNA is TGTGCCACCAGTGACCCGCTCGGGGCCCATTATGGCACAGATACGCAGTATTTT.

This chain uses TRBV20-1 with TRBJ2-5, with 8 bases fitting TRBD2. Germline CDR1 DFQATT, CDR2 SNEGSKA (reference sequence). This CDR3 spans 17 amino acids. Losses at the gene ends were 0 bases for V and 1 base for J; bases not matched to a gene: 10. As DNA, the CDR3 is TGCAGTGCTAGAGATCCTCGGGGGGGGCGGATCCAAGAGACCCAGTACTTC. Its protein is CSARDPRGGRIQETQYF.

This clonotype was detected ten times or more. The chain recombines TRBV19 with TRBJ1-5, with D uncertain. The germline gives CDR1 LNHDA, CDR2 SQIVND (reference sequence). The CDR3 length is 13 residues. Trimming pared 0 bases from V and 7 bases from J, leaving 7 bases between. In nucleotides, the CDR3 is TGTGCCAGTAGTATAGATTCGCGCCAGCCCCAGCATTTT. Translating gives CASSIDSRQPQHF.

In regard to this clonotype: Possible read error: a much larger clone is one base away. Because the CDR3 is missing its conserved closing phenylalanine or tryptophan, this is likely a read error. This chain links TRBV27 with TRBJ1-2, with D perhaps matching TRBD1 (5 bases). This CDR3 is built from 13 residues. CDR1 is MNHEY and CDR2 is SMNVEV in the germline V gene (reference sequence). Trimming stripped 10 bases from V and 4 bases from J, with 16 bases between. The CDR3: CAIRPGAGYGYTL. Written as DNA, the CDR3 is TGTGCCATCCGCCCCGGGGCAGGCTATGGCTACACCCTC.

This clonotype appeared many times. V and J are TRBV7-2 and TRBJ1-5; 7 bases match TRBD1. The length of the CDR3 is 16 residues. The junction had 9 bases not matched to a gene; V was cut back by 1 base and J by 6 bases. Germline CDR1 is SGHTA and CDR2 is FQGNSA. The CDR3 spells CASSLGPSTGSQPQHF. The CDR3 coding sequence is TGTGCCAGCAGCTTAGGCCCGTCGACAGGGAGTCAGCCCCAGCATTTT.

The table lists this clonotype with a few counts. Possible read error: a much larger clone is one base away. V and J are TRBV20-1 and TRBJ1-2; unclear D gene. V dropped 5 bases and J dropped 4 bases, with 23 bases sitting between them. There are 16 residues in the CDR3. CDR1 DFQATT and CDR2 SNEGSKA come from the germline V gene (reference sequence). CDR3 nucleotide sequence: TGCAGTGCTGGGCACATGCTGGTTCGAAAGACCTATGGCTACACCTTC. It specifies CSAGHMLVRKTYGYTF.

At least ten counts were recorded for this clonotype. The V gene is TRBV20-1, the J gene TRBJ2-7; a possible D gene is TRBD2 (6 bases). Germline V gene lookup returns CDR1 DFQATT and CDR2 SNEGSKA (reference sequence). Trimming shortened V by 6 bases and J by 3 bases, and 15 bases separated the two germline ends. This CDR3 is built from 13 residues. In nucleotides, the CDR3 is TGCAGTGCCACCGGGACTTCAGTCTACGAGCAGTACTTC. Amino acids: CSATGTSVYEQYF.

Details on this clonotype: The junction shows a germline mismatch at one end, possibly a read error. The chain uses TRBV3-1 and TRBJ1-1, with D perhaps matching TRBD1 (5 bases). The CDR3 loop spans 17 amino acids. Germline values: CDR1 LGHDT, CDR2 YNNKEL (reference sequence). Written as DNA, the CDR3 is TGTGCCAACAGCAGGGTAAGTCCCATTTCAATTCGCACTGAAGCTTTCTTT. It encodes CANSRVSPISIRTEAFF.

Comment on this clonotype: Possible read error: a much larger clone is one base away. V gene TRBV11-3 combines with J gene TRBJ1-5; D gene unclear. This CDR3 contains 13 residues. Germline V gene lookup returns CDR1 SGHNT and CDR2 YENEEA. Written as DNA, the CDR3 is TGTTCCAGCAGCAAAGGGCTGAATCAGCCCCAGCATTTT. As protein: CSSSKGLNQPQHF. Filled out from reference TRBV11-3 and TRBJ1-5, the complete variable domain reads EAGVVQSPRYKIIEKKQPVAFWCNPISGHNTLYWYLQNLGQGPELLIRYENEEAVDDSQLPKDRFSAERLKGVDSTLKIQPAELGDSAVYLCSSSKGLNQPQHFGDGTRLSIL.

This clonotype showed up just a few times. Just one base apart from a much larger clone, this may be a read error. The V call is TRBV11-2, the J call TRBJ1-5; D not certain. Germline CDR1 SGHAT, CDR2 FQNNGV. The CDR3 consists of 13 residues. Written as DNA, the CDR3 is TGTGCCGGCAGCTTAGATTCGGTTCAGCCCCAGCATTTT. This codes for CAGSLDSVQPQHF.

Ten or more counts support this clonotype. The CDR3 sequence: CASSSGVIQHARNTIYF. The CDR3 bases are TGTGCCAGCAGTAGTGGGGTAATACAACACGCACGAAACACCATATATTTT. The chain carries TRBV21-1 and TRBJ1-3. TRBV21-1 is assigned pseudogene status. The CDR3 loop spans 17 amino acids.

Concerning this clonotype itself: A clone one base away is much larger, so this may be a read error. The chain carries TRBV6-2 or TRBV6-3 and TRBJ1-5, with a possible D match to TRBD1 (5 bases). CDR1 is MNHEY and CDR2 is SVGEGT in the germline V gene. The CDR3 runs to 15 residues. Written as DNA, the CDR3 is TGTGCCAGCAGTTACTCGTCGCAGGGCAATCGGCCCCAGCATTTT. Translated: CASSYSSQGNRPQHF.

This clonotype showed up many times. V is TRBV6-4 and J is TRBJ1-1; TRBD1 might be the D (5 bases). Germline values: CDR1 MRHNA, CDR2 SNTAGT. The CDR3 consists of 13 residues. V gave up 0 bases and J gave up 11 bases, with 13 bases separating them. The CDR3: CASSDSVRGMAFF. CDR3 DNA: TGTGCCAGCAGTGACTCGGTGCGGGGGATGGCTTTCTTT.

This clonotype was detected only a few times. This rearrangement joins TRBV5-5 to TRBJ2-1; TRBD2 aligns across 15 bases. With V trimmed by 1 base and J by 9 bases, 11 bases remained unmatched. The CDR3 contains 18 residues. Germline V CDR1 and CDR2: SGHKS, YYEKEE (reference sequence). CDR3 bases: TGTGCCAGCAGCTTGAGAGGACTAGCGGGGGGGCCGGAGGGTGAGCAGTTCTTC. This encodes CASSLRGLAGGPEGEQFF.

There are many counts of this clonotype. V is TRBV12-3 or TRBV12-4 and J is TRBJ1-4; tentatively, D is TRBD1 (6 bases). V was pared by 6 bases and J by 8 bases, with 19 bases between. The CDR3 has 15 residues. The CDR3 is CASRARRQEGEKLFF. DNA of the CDR3: TGTGCCAGCAGGGCCCGTCGACAGGAGGGAGAAAAACTGTTTTTT.

The chain combines TRBV6-1 with TRBJ1-2; no clear D gene. This CDR3 has 17 residues. From germline, CDR1 is MNHNS and CDR2 SASEGT. V shed 4 bases and J shed 4 bases, with 22 bases lying between them. The CDR3 protein is CASSALLECRKTYGYTF. CDR3 coding DNA: TGTGCCAGCAGTGCTTTATTGGAATGTAGAAAGACCTATGGCTACACCTTC.

This clonotype was seen a handful of times. The V and J genes are TRBV7-9 and TRBJ2-1; no reliable D call. CDR3 length: 16 amino acids. Germline V gene sequence: CDR1 SEHNR, CDR2 FQNEAQ (reference sequence). The V gene lost 2 bases and the J gene lost 2 bases, with 13 bases spanning the gap. The chain's CDR3 is CASSLFWNLAYNEQFF. The CDR3 coding sequence is TGTGCCAGCAGCTTATTCTGGAATCTCGCCTACAATGAGCAGTTCTTC. Filled out from reference TRBV7-9 and TRBJ2-1, the complete variable domain reads DTGVSQNPRHKITKRGQNVTFRCDPISEHNRLYWYRQTLGQGPEFLTYFQNEAQLEKSRLLSDRFSAERPKGSFSTLEIQRTEQGDSAMYLCASSLFWNLAYNEQFFGPGTRLTVL.

On this clonotype itself: This could be a read error, since a much larger clone is one nucleotide away. The chain employs TRBV25-1 and TRBJ2-5; TRBD2 aligns across 8 bases. The CDR3 has 17 residues. Germline V gene sequence: CDR1 MGHDK, CDR2 SYGVNS. This CDR3 reads CANSEYAGAGGLETQYF. The CDR3 region has the DNA TGTGCCAACAGTGAATACGCTGGTGCGGGAGGTCTAGAGACCCAGTACTTC.

A note on this clonotype: This may be a read error, as it is one base from a much larger clone. This rearrangement joins TRBV27 to TRBJ2-4, with 8 bases aligning to TRBD2. This CDR3 contains 16 residues. V dropped 5 bases and J dropped 13; count of bases not matched to a gene: 19. Germline lookup yields CDR1 MNHEY and CDR2 SMNVEV (reference sequence). The CDR3 protein is CASSNLYVAGGLEQYF. For the CDR3, the DNA is TGTGCCAGCAGTAACCTCTATGTGGCGGGGGGTCTTGAGCAGTACTTC.

Comments on this clonotype: It may be a read error: a sequence one base away is much more abundant. This chain uses TRBV3-1 with TRBJ1-3; D call uncertain. This CDR3 spans 13 amino acids. Germline loops: CDR1 LGHDT, CDR2 YNNKEL (reference sequence). In DNA, the CDR3 is TGTGCCAGCGGCCAGTCTTCTGGAAACACCATATATTTT. Protein sequence: CASGQSSGNTIYF.

Comment on this clonotype: Since a much larger clone is just one base distant, this may be a read error. The chain couples TRBV5-1 to TRBJ1-1; the D is unclear. The CDR3 contains 14 residues. CDR1 SGHRS and CDR2 YFSETQ come from the germline V gene. DNA for the CDR3: TGCGCCAGCGGCCGGTCGGAGGAGAACAGTGAAGCTTTCTTT. It yields the protein CASGRSEENSEAFF.

This clonotype has a count of ten or more. The chain carries TRBV1 and TRBJ2-6. TRBV1 represents a pseudogene. The CDR3 is 18 residues long. CDR3 loop: CTSSRLVCAQSRANVLTF. Written as DNA, the CDR3 is TGCACCAGCAGCAGGTTGGTTTGTGCACAAAGTCGGGCCAACGTCCTGACTTTC.

This clonotype was seen at least ten times. The chain employs TRBV7-2 and TRBJ2-1; 11 bases map to TRBD2. The CDR3 contains 15 residues. The junction had 6 bases not matched to a gene; V was cut back by 3 bases and J by 8 bases. From germline, CDR1 is SGHTA and CDR2 FQGNSA. CDR3 sequence reads: CASSLILAGGDEQFF. The CDR3 DNA sequence: TGTGCCAGCAGCTTGATTCTAGCGGGAGGCGATGAGCAGTTCTTC.

This chain links TRBV5-6 with TRBJ2-7; 7 nucleotides line up with TRBD1. The trim removed 5 bases at V and 6 bases at J, leaving 14 bases unmatched. The CDR3 sequence is 15 residues long. The germline V gene encodes CDR1 SGHDT and CDR2 YYEEEE. As DNA, the CDR3 is TGTGCCAGCAGACCTTTCCCGGACAGGTTCCGCGAGCAGTACGTC. Translation: CASRPFPDRFREQYV.

This clonotype was detected ten times or more. This chain links TRBV5-6 with TRBJ1-2, with 10 positions matching TRBD1. The germline V gene encodes CDR1 SGHDT and CDR2 YYEEEE. The CDR3 covers 14 residues. The V segment lost 4 bases and the J segment 4 bases; nucleotides outside the gene matches: 4. Here the CDR3 DNA reads TGTGCCAGCAGCCGGGACAGGGGCGTCTATGGCTACACCTTC. Its translation: CASSRDRGVYGYTF.

Worth noting for this clonotype: A much larger clone lies one base from this, so it may be a read error. The gene calls are TRBV10-3 and TRBJ1-1, with D possibly matching TRBD1 (6 bases). Looked up from germline, CDR1 is ENHRY and CDR2 is SYGVKD. V dropped 5 bases and J dropped 7 bases, with 20 bases sitting between them. The CDR3 has 15 amino acids. The CDR3 loop reads CAISTSDWGASEAFF. Written as DNA, the CDR3 is TGTGCCATCAGTACTTCAGACTGGGGGGCAAGTGAAGCTTTCTTT.

This clonotype has ten or more counts. This chain uses TRBV3-1 with TRBJ1-2; no reliable D call. The CDR3 has 17 residues. V dropped 5 bases and J dropped 4 bases, with 23 bases sitting between them. CDR1 and CDR2 (germline): LGHDT, YNNKEL (reference sequence). The CDR3 protein is CASSMIITLRKTYGYTF. CDR3 DNA sequence: TGTGCCAGCAGCATGATTATCACCCTTCGAAAGACCTATGGCTACACCTTC.

As regards this clonotype: Since a much larger clone is just one base distant, this may be a read error. This sequence joins TRBV3-1 and TRBJ2-5, with 9 bases that match TRBD2. The DNA end favors TRBJ2-7, so the J call may be wrong. Germline CDR1 and CDR2: LGHDT and YNNKEL (reference sequence). The length of the CDR3 is 18 residues. CDR3 loop: CASNRRGLAGTSSYEQYF. The DNA of the CDR3 is TGTGCCAGCAACCGACGAGGTCTAGCGGGGACCAGCTCCTACGAGCAGTACTTC.